This entry describes one TCR beta chain. There are 14 residues in the CDR3. Trimming shortened V by 7 bases and J by 2 bases, and 13 bases separated the two germline ends. The germline V gene encodes CDR1 LNHDA and CDR2 SQIVND (reference sequence). TCRdb recomputed calls from the 5' RACE reads with MiXCR, one row per CDR3 protein. The table records about 500,000 distinct CDR3 sequences, 14% of them present only once. This sample is part of a study of identical twins. This sample was shared with a second study, whose subject was yellow fever vaccine responses in identical twins.

This TCR was recovered from a woman under 30 in good health. The chain employs TRBV19 and TRBJ2-3; the D gene is possibly TRBD2 (5 bases). The sample consisted of CD4+ T cells sorted from blood. The CDR3 nucleotides are TGTGCCAGTACCCTGAGGGTTTTCACAGATACGCAGTATTTT. Translation: CASTLRVFTDTQYF.